Shown below are 6 T cell receptor beta chains from a single sample sequenced in a study of post-analysis software for immune sequencing data. Study-level results: TRBV5-6, TRBV5-1 and TRBV20-1 belonged to a set of roughly 5 TRBV segments that were more frequent in patients than controls.

Unique molecular identifiers featured in each of the TCR beta cDNA libraries. In TCRdb, the PCR reads were re-called with MiXCR into one record per CDR3 protein. The sample lists under 650,000 distinct CDR3 sequences, 40% to 50% seen once, with roughly 1.7% in the top ten. The antigens these receptors bind are not known. The sample consisted of blood. The receptors were gathered from a girl between 5 and 17 years old with multiple sclerosis.

This clonotype was observed a handful of times. The rearrangement links TRBV20-1 to TRBJ2-3, with a tentative D call TRBD2 (6 bases). The CDR3 spans 16 residues. Germline V CDR1 and CDR2: DFQATT, SNEGSKA (reference sequence). The V end was cut by 4 bases, the J end by 2 bases, with 19 bases between. DNA of the CDR3: TGCAGTGCTACCTTTGGGGCTAGCGCGCCCACAGATACGCAGTATTTT. This codes for CSATFGASAPTDTQYF.

This clonotype was seen only a few times. The chain joins TRBV5-1 to TRBJ2-1; D ambiguous. Trimming removed 0 bases from V and 9 bases from J, with 10 bases in between. Germline V gene data show CDR1 as SGHRS and CDR2 as YFSETQ. The CDR3 loop spans 13 amino acids. This CDR3 is CASSLVTPPEQFF. The CDR3 region has the DNA TGCGCCAGCAGCTTGGTTACCCCTCCTGAGCAGTTCTTC.

This clonotype was picked up a small number of times. The chain couples TRBV5-1 to TRBJ2-1; D might be TRBD1 or TRBD2, each matching 6 bases. Looked up from germline, CDR1 is SGHRS and CDR2 is YFSETQ. V was cut by 1 base and J by 3 bases, with 11 bases left in between. The CDR3 runs to 15 residues. The CDR3 is CASSLRGEDYNEQFF. The CDR3 nucleotides read TGCGCCAGCAGCTTGAGGGGGGAGGACTACAATGAGCAGTTCTTC.

This clonotype was seen a handful of times. The chain uses TRBV15 and TRBJ2-3, with D possibly matching TRBD2 (6 bases). Germline V gene sequence: CDR1 LNHNV, CDR2 YYDKDF (reference sequence). V was trimmed by 2 bases and J by 0 bases, leaving 21 bases between them. CDR3 length: 19 residues. The CDR3 DNA reads as TGTGCCACCAGCAGACAACGCAGCCCGCGGGGTGTTAGCACAGATACGCAGTATTTT. Its protein product is CATSRQRSPRGVSTDTQYF. The full variable domain, completed using reference TRBV15 and TRBJ2-3, is DAMVIQNPRYQVTQFGKPVTLSCSQTLNHNVMYWYQQKSSQAPKLLFHYYDKDFNNEADTPDNFQSRRPNTSFCFLDIRSPGLGDTAMYLCATSRQRSPRGVSTDTQYFGPGTRLTVL.

This clonotype was found once. The genes are TRBV6-5 and TRBJ2-5, with no clear D. The CDR3 extends over 15 amino acids. With 3 bases removed from V and 0 bases from J, the gap between germline ends came to 11 bases. Germline CDR1 MNHEY, CDR2 SVGAGI. CDR3: CASSYHPRYQETQYF. Here the CDR3 DNA reads TGTGCCAGCAGTTATCATCCCAGGTACCAAGAGACCCAGTACTTC.

DNA of the CDR3: TGTGCCAGTGGGGACCGGACAGGGGCCGGCAATCAGCCCCAGCATTTT. It yields the protein CASGDRTGAGNQPQHF. The rearrangement uses TRBV19 and TRBJ1-5; TRBD1 aligns across 9 bases. The CDR3 consists of 16 residues. Trimming at V came to 8 bases and at J to 2 bases, leaving 10 bases not matched to a gene. Germline values: CDR1 LNHDA, CDR2 SQIVND (reference sequence).